These 27 T cell receptor beta chains were all obtained from the same sample, sequenced in a study of OX40 agonist ivuxolimab in advanced cancers. Sequenced by immunoSEQ multiplex PCR; TCRdb stores in-frame clones only, minus some. The top ten clones hold 1% to 1.5% of a sample with about 58,000 clones, 70% to 80% of them seen once. This specimen was CD4+ or CD8+ T cells sorted from blood, taken in a trial of the OX40 agonist ivuxolimab. The receptors here all came from an adult with an advanced solid tumor such as melanoma, head and neck, liver or kidney cancer.

Only a few counts were recorded for this clone. This chain joins TRBV11-3 and TRBJ2-4; the match to TRBD1 covers 9 bases. Trimming removed 6 bases from V and 7 bases from J; junction bases left unmatched: 10. Germline lookup yields CDR1 SGHNT and CDR2 YENEEA. The CDR3 length is 15 residues. The DNA of the CDR3 is TGTGCCAGCAGTTCGACCGGGACAGGGTGGAACATTCAGTACTTC. This gives the protein CASSSTGTGWNIQYF. Supplemented by reference TRBV11-3 and TRBJ2-4, the full variable domain reads EAGVVQSPRYKIIEKKQPVAFWCNPISGHNTLYWYLQNLGQGPELLIRYENEEAVDDSQLPKDRFSAERLKGVDSTLKIQPAELGDSAVYLCASSSTGTGWNIQYFGAGTRLSVL.

J is TRBJ2-7 and V is TRBV27; D is undetermined. This CDR3 is 13 amino acids long. The V end was cut by 2 bases, the J end by 3 bases, with 8 bases between. The germline CDR1 and CDR2 sequences are MNHEY and SMNVEV (reference sequence). The CDR3 DNA reads TGTGCCAGCAGTTTAAGGCCGGACTACGAGCAGTACTTC. This encodes CASSLRPDYEQYF.

This chain joins TRBV28 and TRBJ1-5; TRBD1 might be the D (6 bases). CDR1 and CDR2 from the germline V gene are MDHEN and SYDVKM. The CDR3 contains 15 residues. The V end was cut by 2 bases, the J end by 1 base, with 9 bases between. The CDR3 sequence: CASSLGGTSNQPQHF. The CDR3 nucleotides are TGTGCCAGCAGTTTAGGTGGGACAAGCAATCAGCCCCAGCATTTT.

The chain joins TRBV7-3 to TRBJ2-3; no reliable D call. The CDR3 runs 14 residues. Per germline, CDR1 SGHTA and CDR2 FQGTGA. Trimming pared 6 bases from V and 0 bases from J, leaving 10 bases between. CDR3 in amino acids: CASSEGPSTDTQYF. Written as DNA, the CDR3 is TGTGCCAGCAGTGAAGGGCCTAGCACAGATACGCAGTATTTT. The variable domain in full, completed from reference TRBV7-3 and TRBJ2-3, reads GAGVSQTPSNKVTEKGKYVELRCDPISGHTALYWYRQSLGQGPEFLIYFQGTGAADDSGLPNDRFFAVRPEGSVSTLKIQRTERGDSAVYLCASSEGPSTDTQYFGPGTRLTVL.

This clone was found a few times. The V call is TRBV19, the J call TRBJ1-1, with D uncertain. The CDR3 runs to 11 residues. CDR1 LNHDA and CDR2 SQIVND come from the germline V gene (reference sequence). V dropped 3 bases and J dropped 7 bases, with 6 bases sitting between them. The CDR3: CASSIMGEAFF. The CDR3 DNA sequence: TGTGCCAGTAGTATCATGGGTGAAGCTTTCTTT.

This clone was seen a handful of times. The V call is TRBV7-9, the J call TRBJ2-5; no definite D call. CDR1 SEHNR and CDR2 FQNEAQ come from the germline V gene (reference sequence). This CDR3 is 11 amino acids long. V lost 7 bases to trimming and J lost 4 bases, with 7 bases between them. The CDR3 loop reads CASTITETQYF. The DNA for the CDR3 is TGTGCCAGCACCATCACAGAGACCCAGTACTTC.

Notes on this clone: Other DNA sequences in this sample translate to the same CDR3. The chain has TRBV30 and TRBJ1-2, with 10 bases that match TRBD1. This CDR3 has 14 residues. Trimming took 2 bases from V and 2 from J; bases not matched to a gene: 2. The germline gives CDR1 GTSNPN, CDR2 SVGIG (reference sequence). The CDR3 DNA is TGTGCCTGGAGTCGGGACAGGGGCAACTATGGCTACACCTTC. Its protein is CAWSRDRGNYGYTF.

V and J are TRBV6-5 and TRBJ1-1; the D is unclear. Looked up from germline, CDR1 is MNHEY and CDR2 is SVGAGI. Trimming cost V 8 bases and J 8 bases, with 18 bases left between them. The CDR3 runs to 13 residues. The CDR3: CASQSNLGSEAFF. The DNA of the CDR3 is TGTGCCAGCCAGTCGAACTTGGGATCGGAAGCTTTCTTT.

The chain carries TRBV19 and TRBJ1-1; perhaps TRBD1 as D (6 bases). The V end was cut by 5 bases, the J end by 4 bases, with 11 bases between. Germline V lookup: CDR1 LNHDA, CDR2 SQIVND (reference sequence). The length of the CDR3 is 13 residues. CDR3 coding DNA: TGTGCCAGTAGTGTTCAGGGGATCACTGAAGCTTTCTTT. Protein product: CASSVQGITEAFF.

This clone was picked up one time. The chain carries TRBV23-1 and TRBJ1-5; perhaps TRBD1 as D (5 bases). TRBV23-1 is an ORF, and what it does is uncertain. This CDR3 spans 15 amino acids. V was shortened by 5 bases and J by 6 bases, with 17 bases between the two germline ends. CDR3 sequence reads: CASSSEGRRSQPQHF. The CDR3 DNA reads as TGCGCCAGCAGTAGTGAGGGGCGCAGGAGTCAGCCCCAGCATTTT.

The chain has TRBV4-1 and TRBJ2-5; perhaps TRBD1 as D (5 bases). CDR3 length: 14 amino acids. Trimming pared 4 bases from V and 5 bases from J, leaving 14 bases between. Per the germline V gene, CDR1 is MGHRA and CDR2 is YSYEKL. The CDR3 sequence is CASSPSSGQETQYF. The CDR3 bases are TGCGCCAGCAGCCCCAGCTCAGGGCAGGAGACCCAGTACTTC.

The V gene is TRBV7-8, the J gene TRBJ2-5; possible D gene TRBD1, 5 bases. The DNA end lines up better with TRBJ2-7; the J call may be wrong. The CDR3 is made up of 14 amino acids. Per the germline V gene, CDR1 is SGHVS and CDR2 is FQNEAQ. This CDR3 is CASSKGAQGYEQYF. DNA of the CDR3: TGTGCCAGCAGCAAAGGGGCTCAGGGCTACGAGCAGTACTTC.

The chain joins TRBV11-3 to TRBJ2-7, with D possibly called TRBD1 or TRBD2 (6 bases each). V was trimmed by 5 bases and J by 2 bases, leaving 10 bases between them. The germline V gene encodes CDR1 SGHNT and CDR2 YENEEA. The CDR3 has 13 amino acids. This CDR3 is CASSLGGTYEQYF. The CDR3 DNA reads TGTGCCAGCAGCCTAGGGGGGACCTACGAGCAGTACTTC.

This clone was seen a handful of times. The V call is TRBV13, the J call TRBJ1-1; the D gene is possibly TRBD1 (6 bases). V lost 0 bases and J lost 1, with 6 bases in between. The CDR3 contains 14 residues. Looked up from germline, CDR1 is PRHDT and CDR2 is FYEKMQ (reference sequence). The CDR3 DNA follows: TGTGCCAGCAGCTTAGGGGGACAGAACACTGAAGCTTTCTTT. Its translation is CASSLGGQNTEAFF.

The genes are TRBV14 and TRBJ1-4; 9 nucleotides align to TRBD1. This CDR3 contains 17 residues. J was trimmed by 10 bases and V by 1 base; bases with no gene match: 13. The germline CDR1 and CDR2 sequences are SGHDN and FVKESK. The CDR3 loop reads CASSQGWTGASGGKLFF. As DNA, the CDR3 is TGTGCCAGCAGCCAAGGGTGGACAGGGGCCTCAGGAGGAAAACTGTTTTTT.

The rearrangement joins TRBV28 to TRBJ1-1; D possibly corresponds to TRBD1 (6 bases). This CDR3 comprises 11 residues. V was cut by 8 bases and J by 8 bases, with 12 bases left in between. Looked up from germline, CDR1 is MDHEN and CDR2 is SYDVKM. As DNA, the CDR3 is TGTGCCAGCCCCTTGGGGGGCGAAGCTTTCTTT. Amino acid sequence: CASPLGGEAFF.

The rearrangement joins TRBV28 to TRBJ2-1; 7 bases are shared with TRBD1. This CDR3 is 12 amino acids long. Germline CDR1 MDHEN, CDR2 SYDVKM. Trimming took 10 bases from V and 9 from J; bases not matched to a gene: 9. Written as DNA, the CDR3 is TGTGCCACCCAGGGGGATCCCGGTGAGCAGTTCTTC. This sequence encodes CATQGDPGEQFF.

The J gene is TRBJ1-4, the V gene TRBV5-4; D ambiguous. Trimming shortened V by 0 bases and J by 5 bases, and 8 bases separated the two germline ends. Germline values: CDR1 SGHNT, CDR2 YYREEE (reference sequence). The CDR3 runs to 14 residues. In DNA form, the CDR3 reads TGTGCCAGCAGCTTGGGGACGGGGAATGAAAAACTGTTTTTT. Translation: CASSLGTGNEKLFF.

V usage is TRBV19 and J usage is TRBJ2-3, with TRBD1 as a possible D gene (7 bases). Trimming removed 7 bases at V and 5 bases at J, with 16 bases between. The CDR3 is 14 residues long. Looked up from germline, CDR1 is LNHDA and CDR2 is SQIVND (reference sequence). This CDR3 is CASKRQGGGDTQYF. The DNA of the CDR3 is TGTGCCAGTAAAAGACAGGGAGGAGGAGATACGCAGTATTTT.

V and J are TRBV6-6 and TRBJ1-1; weak D call: TRBD1 (5 bases). The CDR3 loop spans 14 amino acids. V lost 6 bases, J lost 3 bases, and 14 bases lay in between. The germline CDR1 and CDR2 sequences are MNHNY and SVGAGI (reference sequence). CDR3 amino acids: CASRPQVLDTEAFF. The DNA for the CDR3 is TGTGCCAGCAGACCACAGGTATTAGACACTGAAGCTTTCTTT.

The J gene is TRBJ2-7, the V gene TRBV5-1; D is uncertain. CDR1 and CDR2 from the germline V gene are SGHRS and YFSETQ. V was cut by 4 bases and J by 1 base, with 9 bases left in between. The CDR3 sequence is 13 residues long. The DNA for the CDR3 is TGCGCCAGCAGCCCAGACGAGTCCTACGAGCAGTACTTC. As protein: CASSPDESYEQYF.

J is TRBJ2-1 and V is TRBV5-1; 13 bases match TRBD2. The CDR3 has 16 amino acids. The V gene end was trimmed by 4 bases and the J gene end by 6 bases; junction bases not matched to a gene: 7. Germline V lookup: CDR1 SGHRS, CDR2 YFSETQ. The chain's CDR3 is CASSQMGLAGINEQFF. The CDR3 DNA follows: TGCGCCAGCAGCCAAATGGGACTAGCGGGGATCAATGAGCAGTTCTTC.

This rearrangement joins TRBV19 to TRBJ1-5; D might be TRBD1 (6 bases). Germline assignment: CDR1 LNHDA and CDR2 SQIVND (reference sequence). The CDR3 is 14 amino acids. Trimming shortened V by 5 bases and J by 7 bases, and 15 bases separated the two germline ends. CDR3 DNA: TGTGCCAGTAGTTCCCCCGGGACACAGCAGCCCCAGCATTTT. Residues: CASSSPGTQQPQHF.

The chain carries TRBV27 and TRBJ1-5; no definite D call. Germline CDR1 is MNHEY and CDR2 is SMNVEV (reference sequence). The CDR3 runs 13 residues. With 0 bases removed from V and 4 bases from J, the gap between germline ends came to 4 bases. This CDR3 is CASSLSANQPQHF. As DNA, the CDR3 is TGTGCCAGCAGTTTATCTGCTAATCAGCCCCAGCATTTT.

This rearrangement joins TRBV6-6 to TRBJ2-5, with 11 bases lining up with TRBD2. The CDR3 consists of 15 residues. J lost 3 bases, V lost 6 bases, and 6 bases had no gene match. Germline V CDR1 and CDR2: MNHNY, SVGAGI (reference sequence). The CDR3 DNA sequence: TGTGCCAGCAGAAGTAGCGGGAGGGCCGAAGAGACCCAGTACTTC. Amino acid sequence: CASRSSGRAEETQYF.

This clone occurred once. A read error may produce the germline difference seen at one junction end. The chain employs TRBV10-3 and TRBJ2-1; D ambiguous. There are 11 residues in the CDR3. In germline, CDR1 is ENHRY, CDR2 SYGVKD. DNA of the CDR3: TGTGCCACCAGTATTAACAATGAGCAGTTCTTC. This codes for CATSINNEQFF.

This clone has only one observation. The gene calls are TRBV7-2 and TRBJ2-7; no reliable D call. CDR1 and CDR2 from the germline V gene are SGHTA and FQGNSA. The CDR3 length is 11 residues. Trimming took off 8 bases at V and 4 bases at J, with 9 bases between the two ends. The CDR3 sequence: CASGGLYEQYF. The CDR3, as DNA: TGTGCCAGCGGTGGTTTGTACGAGCAGTACTTC. The entire variable domain, with the rest obtained from reference TRBV7-2 and TRBJ2-7, is as follows: GAGVSQSPSNKVTEKGKDVELRCDPISGHTALYWYRQSLGQGLEFLIYFQGNSAPDKSGLPSDRFSAERTGGSVSTLTIQRTQQEDSAVYLCASGGLYEQYFGPGTRLTVT.